This T cell receptor beta chain appears in the sequencing data of a study of T cells in localized non-small cell lung cancer (dated by TCRdb to 2018 to 2021). Some background on the complete study: The study analyzed T cell repertoires of about 230 early-stage NSCLC patients, comparing tumors and uninvolved tumor-adjacent lungs. NSCLC patients had a mean age of roughly 66 years, and 120 to 150 were male and 85 to 110 female. The cohort was made up of about 240 treatment-naive NSCLC patients whose localized lung tumors had been resected.

Trimming removed 5 bases from V and 4 bases from J, leaving 14 bases between the germline ends. CDR1 SGHVS and CDR2 FNYEAQ are derived from the germline V gene. The CDR3 sequence holds 14 residues, the cysteine and phenylalanine included. The kept DNA is CDR3 alone, 42 bases in frame from the first base. General conclusions and limits of the study: Because the study design was exploratory, TCR variables were selected using unadjusted p-values without false-discovery rate correction. The highest T cell clonality was observed in uninvolved tumor-adjacent lung, where clonality exceeded that of tumor, suggesting that antigenic responses were more focused in uninvolved tumor-adjacent lung. A median of about 55 of the top 100 tumor clones were detected in paired uninvolved adjacent lung, and around 27 of these tumor clones were also found among the top 100 clones of the paired uninvolved adjacent lung. Longer overall survival was associated with higher blood T cell density, whereas shorter survival was associated with higher adjacent-lung clonality. Because multi-region sequencing of the tumors was not done, intratumor heterogeneity could not be ruled out.

The immunoSEQ Assay was used to sequence TCR beta CDR3 regions from DNA. The paper's data handling went like this. To compute T cell density, TCR beta template counts were normalized to usable DNA, which was estimated by amplifying housekeeping genes. Richness was estimated with the preseqR package, extrapolating to 400,000 templates for PBMC samples and 120,000 templates for tissue samples. Clonality was defined by subtracting Pielou's evenness from one. To identify tissue-enriched TCRs, differential abundance testing was run on productive amino-acid clonotypes with a minimum total count of 5 and an alpha of 0.1. The Jaccard Index and the Morisita Overlap Index were used to measure how much the repertoires overlapped between compartments. GLIPH clustered TCR beta CDR3s with public tetramer-defined viral CDR3s; viral motifs required at least three viral sequences plus V-gene enrichment. TCRdb provides this immuneACCESS table in a form limited to in-frame rearrangements. Some clones are lacking; in checked studies, under half of them reflect an unresolved V gene, and why the rest are absent is not known. Clone size and the V and J calls come from that table; the DNA yielded D and trimming. Present in this sample are around 34,000 clones, 93% of which were seen just once. Together, the top ten hold 7.9% of the sample.

Notes on this clone: The antigen it binds to is not known. Nothing much larger sits one base from this clone, and base qualities are not available.

At diagnosis, peripheral blood, uninvolved tumor-adjacent lung and tumor were collected and were preserved as a mix of fresh-frozen and FFPE material. For TCR repertoire profiling, blood samples were analyzed in the form of peripheral blood mononuclear cells. The sample consisted of peripheral blood, taken before any cancer treatment. The clonotype comes from a female donor of 60 years or more with stage I lung adenocarcinoma. The chain is encoded by TRBV7-6 joined to TRBJ2-5; the D gene assignment is ambiguous. The bases read TGTGCCAGCAGCCCGGCCAGTCGCGGAGAGACCCAGTACTTC. Its amino acids are CASSPASRGETQYF.